Reported below is one T cell receptor beta chain. Antigen: not known. These data belong to a study of shared clonotypes between healthy human individuals. Study summary: CD8 memory received one plate per donor, CD8 naive two, CD4 memory three and CD4 naive three. Study outcomes and limitations: Some clonotypes were shared by all four sorted-subset donors, while others were not shared. The non-shared ones had lower generation probabilities than the shared ones. Among a few donors, 4.5% to 5.5% of naive CD4 clonotypes were found in common.

For each subset, genomic DNA was distributed in equal portions over several immunoSEQ plates. Repertoires were generated with immunoSEQ multiplex PCR, while TCRdb's copy carries only in-frame clones and drops some. This table has about 2 million clones, about 95% appearing once. The TCR sequence derives from a man between 18 and 29 years old in good health. Source material: naive CD4+ T cells sorted from blood. Subset of the sample: CD45RA+ positively selected.

The CDR3 protein is CASNINGGAGNSYEQYF. CDR3 bases: TGTGCCAGCAACATCAACGGGGGGGCAGGGAACTCCTACGAGCAGTACTTC. The V and J genes are TRBV28 and TRBJ2-7; TRBD2 matches 8 bases. Germline lookup yields CDR1 MDHEN and CDR2 SYDVKM. The CDR3 sequence is 17 residues long. V was clipped by 7 bases and J by 0 bases; unmatched bases: 14.